The subject of this entry is one T cell receptor beta chain. The specificity of this receptor is unknown. No much larger clone exists at a distance of one base, and base qualities are not known. This specimen belongs to a study of cytomegalovirus exposure and HLA in healthy donors listed by TCRdb under 2017. Background on the whole study: An earlier analysis of about 560 of the donors reported about 260 Gb of sequence data and 95 million to 130 million unique TCR beta sequences obtained from about 170 million T cells. Around 320 gigabases of sequencing data and roughly 90 million unique TCR sequences were included in an early release covering roughly 600 HLA-typed donors. The genetic ancestry cluster associated with self-reported Caucasian donors included 81% of the roughly 390 genotyped donors. The aim of the study was to test whether cataloging public T cell receptors could identify signatures of past pathogen exposure. The study used immunosequencing to profile the T cell repertoires of approximately 650 subjects and linked those repertoires to cytomegalovirus serostatus. Besides the first cohort of about 730 subjects, a separate validation cohort made up of 120 or so different subjects was used. To predict cytomegalovirus infection status, the study brought together high-throughput TCR immunosequencing, statistical association of individual TCRs with disease status, and machine learning. A later analysis re-examined previously published TCR beta repertoires from just over 650 donors and added high-resolution HLA genotyping to investigate patterns of TCR occurrence. Rather than drawing on any new phenotypic data, the later analysis identified candidate immune exposures from TCR beta sequences and the way those sequences occurred across donors. In an earlier analysis of over 550 of the donors, high-throughput TCR beta sequencing was used to judge whether each TCR beta V gene segment behaved as functional or pseudogenic. Alongside the repertoire data, information on donor age, sex, ethnicity and CMV serostatus was compiled. In a later genetic analysis, genome-wide SNP genotypes for about three fifths of the roughly 670 donors were used, and that subset was treated as a discovery cohort. Every discovery cohort repertoire had been produced on one sequencing platform. Class I and class II HLA loci were covered by the typing at four-digit resolution. Typing coverage differed by locus: A, B, C, DRB1 and DQB1 were typed in about 629-640 donors, DQA1 in about 500, DPA1 in 600 to 610, and DPB1 in 472. Because of strong linkage in the cohort, roughly five DR-DQ haplotypes were treated as single units for association and clustering. Across about 380 genotyped donors of the cohort, an average of about 250,000 unique TCR beta nucleotide sequences per donor were sequenced, and approximately 17% of those sequences were non-productive.

Libraries were built with the immunoSEQ multiplex PCR assay. A mixture of 60 forward primers for TCR Vbeta segments and 13 reverse primers for TCR Jbeta segments was used in the multiplex PCR. The CDR3 region of rearranged TCR beta genes was amplified from genomic DNA with a multiplex PCR assay. Amplified TCR beta libraries were sequenced as 87-base-pair reads on the Illumina HiSeq System. The original methods were these. A later analysis tallied approximately 87 million unique TCR beta chains across the 700 or so repertoires, and approximately 11 million of those chains were shared by two or more donors. Raw reads were error-corrected and collapsed into unique sequences with a nearest-neighbor algorithm that merged closely related sequences to remove PCR and sequencing errors. V, D and J gene segments were assigned by aligning CDR3 sequences to IMGT reference sequences. For a sequence to be retained, a match of at least six nucleotides to both a V gene segment and a J gene segment was required. Rearrangements were called productive when the CDR3 lacked stop codons and stayed in frame with V and J; all others were non-productive. Following IMGT convention, CDR3 was defined as the stretch from the second conserved V-encoded cysteine to the conserved J-encoded phenylalanine. The earlier analysis of about 590 of the donors excluded sequences that lacked an unambiguous match to a single V gene segment. In an earlier analysis of several hundred of the donors, V segments were called functional above 56.7% productive rearrangements and were called segregating when the between-donor standard deviation exceeded 5%. A statistical classification framework was developed to diagnose cytomegalovirus status using the catalog of TCR beta chain sequences. A later analysis assigned V and J genes by comparing TCR nucleotide sequences with IMGT/GENE-DB human TR gene sequences. The TCRdist pipeline was used in a later analysis to assign CDR3 sequences and most-parsimonious VDJ recombination scenarios. In a later analysis, every TCR beta chain was defined by the combination of its CDR3 amino acid sequence and its V-gene family, and reads without a unique V-gene family were dropped. A later analysis removed 450 to 600 highly shared, low-generation-probability nucleotide sequences to deal with suspected cross-contamination and a sequencing artifact. For each public chain, a later analysis derived a clonal expansion index from normalized ranks of inferred template counts within each repertoire. A later analysis computed generation probabilities with a VDJ recombination model fitted to out-of-frame rearrangements, and checked the results against IGoR. In a later analysis, TCR-TCR, TCR-HLA and TCR-CMV co-occurrence was scored with hypergeometric tests, and a repertoire-size bias correction was applied to TCR pairs. False discovery rates were estimated in a later analysis by permuting HLA or CMV assignments 20 times. In a later analysis, co-occurring TCRs were grouped using DBSCAN, and TCRdist sequence similarity was added for clustering within HLA-allele-positive subsets. Co-occurrence clustering excluded repertoires with fewer than 30,000 or more than 120,000 public chains, plus five with anomalous nucleotide sharing. Entries here come from immuneACCESS through TCRdb and include only in-frame sequences with V and J called. Some clones fail to appear in such tables; in the studies checked, an unresolved V gene covers under half of the shortfall, and the cause of the remainder is unknown. The DNA gave D and trimming, while V, J and clone size come from that table. The sample includes around 170,000 clones, with around 82% observed a single time. The top ten constitute around 0.41% of the sample.

The cohort was made up of 666 healthy bone marrow donors. At the time of sampling, every cohort member was nominally healthy, though immune exposures that went unrecorded were likely present. The donor tested CMV seronegative, placing the donor among the 350 to 400 seronegative members of the cohort. A peripheral blood sample was provided by each donor, and peripheral blood mononuclear cells were used for TCR beta sequencing. Genomic DNA extraction from the blood cell samples was performed with the Qiagen DNeasy Blood Extraction Kit. The CDR3 runs 16 residues from the cysteine to the phenylalanine. Just the 48-base CDR3 DNA is kept, in frame starting at base 1. V gives up 1 base and J gives up 0 bases, and the segment between their germline ends measures 13 bases. Per the germline V gene (reference sequence), SEHNR is the CDR1 and FQNEAQ is the CDR2. Beyond this particular receptor, the publication reports: The classifier was reported to diagnose cytomegalovirus status with high specificity and sensitivity in both the original and validation cohorts. A cluster of highly shared sequence variants was judged likely to represent a technical artifact of the sequencing pipeline. In the study, around 150 TCR beta chains were listed as associated with cytomegalovirus. The cohort was sequenced for TCR beta chains only, and without alpha or paired-chain data the features that could be detected were limited. In a later analysis, TCR association rates were found to vary across HLA loci, with the most associated TCRs seen for DRB1 alleles and the fewest for HLA-C alleles. Because counts were too low, about 15 rarely observed V segments, including chromosome 9 orphons, were left out of the earlier analysis of some 600 of the donors. In vitro tests confirmed that a few of the cytomegalovirus-associated TCR beta chains recognize cytomegalovirus antigens. For the cohort, immune exposure information was limited to CMV serostatus. Most TCR sequences were seen in very few donors, while some public TCRs were found in many individuals. HLA typing was unavailable for some donors at each locus, so association tests used only the typed subset. In a later genetic analysis, a missense DCLRE1C variant was associated with V-gene and J-gene trimming of TCR beta chains, and the association was replicated in an independent cohort. In a later analysis, most CMV-associated TCR beta chains were found to appear HLA-restricted, with HLA associations seemingly driven largely by CMV exposure. It was suggested by the authors that the approach could potentially be generalized to other disease states and immunological phenotypes. Broadly in line with IMGT annotations, most TCR beta V segments showed up in productive rearrangements about 87% or about 30% of the time in an earlier analysis of several hundred of the donors. Some IMGT-functional V segments, including TRBV6-2 and TRBV6-3, could not be told apart with the 87-base-pair reads, so those segments were excluded. According to a later analysis, parvovirus B19, influenza, CMV and Epstein-Barr virus appeared linked to several top co-occurrence clusters. A further reported finding was that TCR beta sequences accurately predicted the HLA-A and HLA-B alleles for most subjects in the first cohort. A later analysis found that HLA-associated TCR beta chains were more clonally expanded and had lower generation probabilities than equally common non-associated chains. At a false discovery rate of 0.05, a later analysis linked 16,000 or so TCR beta sequences to specific HLA alleles. When HLA alleles, especially DR and DQ, strongly co-occurred, attributing TCR associations to individual alleles was difficult. A later genetic analysis reported fewer N-insertions in productive TCRs among donors in an Asian-associated ancestry cluster than the approximately 670-donor mean. Linkage disequilibrium might explain the correlated functional status among segregating V segments, but an unknown experimental factor could not be excluded. Presence/absence analyses assumed roughly uniform sequencing depth across donors, an assumption that may not hold.

The chain joins TRBV7-9 to TRBJ2-7; possibly the D gene is TRBD2, per 5 matching bases. This TCR was recovered from a boy aged 2 to 9 in good health and CMV-seronegative. The sample comprised PBMCs. The sequence in DNA is TGTGCCAGCAGCTTAGTAAGCGGCGGGCCCTCCTACGAGCAGTACTTC. The resulting protein is CASSLVSGGPSYEQYF.